The TCR beta chain under discussion was sequenced for a study of tissue T cells after allogeneic stem cell transplantation. Study results and limitations: Few T cell clones were shared across patients, but motif clusters showed tissue-specific shared signatures. Anatomically similar tissues had similar TCR repertoires within each patient.

This clone came up once. What it binds is not known. Germline and genes here are mouse. The read ends 1 residue early relative to the CDR3; the germline J gene fills the gap. Assay: immunoSEQ multiplex PCR; the TCRdb copy retains only in-frame clones and omits some. Here the sample spans roughly 51,000 clones, about three quarters being singletons. The V and J ends lost 5 bases and 1 base, in that order; junction bases with no gene match: 6. The germline V gene has CDR1 SGHDT and CDR2 FRDEAV. This CDR3 is built from 15 residues. The origin of this receptor is a pool of C57BL/6 mice in good health. J is TRBJ2-4 and V is TRBV14; 8 bases match TRBD2. Sequenced sample: sorted cells pooled from one or two spleens. The CDR3 sequence: CASSSWGDGQNTLYF. The sequenced CDR3 bases are TGTGCCAGCAGCTCCTGGGGGGACGGTCAAAACACCTTGTAC. The whole variable domain, filled in from reference TRBV14 and TRBJ2-4, reads EAGVTQSPRYAVLQEGQAVSFWCDPISGHDTLYWYQQPRDQGPQLLVYFRDEAVIDNSQLPSDRFSAVRPKGTNSTLKIQSAKQGDTATYLCASSSWGDGQNTLYFGAGTRLSVL.